The next 24 T cell receptor beta chains were all read from a single sample in a study of blood T cell repertoires in COVID-19. Sequencing used immunoSEQ multiplex PCR; TCRdb keeps in-frame clones, though not all of them. The top ten clones hold almost 2% of a sample with 400,000 to 550,000 clones, 70% to 90% of them seen once. Specimen: PBMCs or T cells enriched from blood (not recorded which). The receptors were sampled from a woman aged 18-30 years with acute COVID-19.

V and J are TRBV18 and TRBJ2-7, with D unresolved. V lost 2 bases to trimming and J lost 6 bases, with 8 bases between them. Germline V gene data show CDR1 as KGHSH and CDR2 as LQKENI. This CDR3 has 12 residues. CDR3 protein: CASSPEPSEQYF. The CDR3 region has the DNA TGTGCCAGCTCACCAGAACCTAGCGAGCAGTACTTC.

CDR3 region: CASSLAWDRTYEQYF. Here the CDR3 DNA reads TGTGCCAGCAGCTTGGCCTGGGACAGAACCTACGAGCAGTACTTC. The chain uses TRBV5-6 and TRBJ2-7, with 7 bases that match TRBD1. Looked up from germline, CDR1 is SGHDT and CDR2 is YYEEEE. Trimming cost V 0 bases and J 2 bases; bases outside gene matches: 5. The CDR3 has 15 amino acids.

This chain connects TRBV28 to TRBJ2-1; maybe TRBD2 (6 bases). Trimming shortened V by 6 bases and J by 11 bases, and 14 bases separated the two germline ends. The germline gives CDR1 MDHEN, CDR2 SYDVKM. The CDR3 has 12 amino acids. The CDR3 is CASSPPLAKQFF. CDR3 in DNA: TGTGCCAGCAGCCCCCCACTAGCCAAGCAGTTCTTC. Full variable domain (rest looked up from reference TRBV28 and TRBJ2-1): DVKVTQSSRYLVKRTGEKVFLECVQDMDHENMFWYRQDPGLGLRLIYFSYDVKMKEKGDIPEGYSVSREKKERFSLILESASTNQTSMYLCASSPPLAKQFFGPGTRLTVL.

The J gene is TRBJ2-1, the V gene TRBV10-3, with TRBD2 identical over 13 bases. In germline, CDR1 is ENHRY, CDR2 SYGVKD. The CDR3 contains 15 residues. The V segment lost 0 bases and the J segment 9 bases; nucleotides outside the gene matches: 2. This chain's CDR3 is CAISESGLAGSEQFF. The CDR3 nucleotides read TGTGCCATCAGTGAGTCGGGACTAGCGGGAAGTGAGCAGTTCTTC.

DNA of the CDR3: TGCGCCAGCAGTGAGAGGACAGCAAACGGGGAGCTGTTTTTT. It yields the protein CASSERTANGELFF. The rearrangement uses TRBV10-2 and TRBJ2-2; TRBD1 is a possible D gene (6 bases). Germline values: CDR1 WSHSY, CDR2 SAAADI. The CDR3 extends over 14 amino acids. V shed 2 bases and J shed 7 bases, with 11 bases lying between them.

The V gene is TRBV5-5, the J gene TRBJ1-5; D not resolved. V shed 2 bases and J shed 0 bases, with 9 bases lying between them. Germline V lookup: CDR1 SGHKS, CDR2 YYEKEE (reference sequence). The CDR3 runs to 15 residues. The DNA of the CDR3 is TGTGCCAGCAGCTTAGGCCAGGTTAGCAATCAGCCCCAGCATTTT. Its translation: CASSLGQVSNQPQHF.

The count of this clone is one. The chain employs TRBV29-1 and TRBJ1-1; possible D gene TRBD1, 5 bases. Germline V gene data show CDR1 as SQVTM and CDR2 as ANQGSEA. The V and J ends lost 7 bases and 0 bases respectively, with 12 bases between them. The CDR3 spans 13 residues. CDR3 nucleotides: TGCAGCGCCGCGGGACGGTTGAACACTGAAGCTTTCTTT. Its translation is CSAAGRLNTEAFF.

The chain joins TRBV7-2 to TRBJ2-1; D is possibly TRBD2 (7 bases). The CDR3 is made up of 15 amino acids. Deletions cut 7 bases from V and 6 bases from J, with 19 bases between. Per the germline V gene, CDR1 is SGHTA and CDR2 is FQGNSA. The CDR3 nucleotides read TGTGCCAGCACCCCTAGGGGAGGGGGGAGCAATGAGCAGTTCTTC. Translation gives CASTPRGGGSNEQFF.

This clone was seen more than once but under ten times. The rearrangement uses TRBV28 and TRBJ2-7; D gene uncertain. The CDR3 loop spans 14 amino acids. CDR1 is MDHEN and CDR2 is SYDVKM in the germline V gene. V gave up 5 bases and J gave up 1 base, with 12 bases separating them. The CDR3 nucleotides read TGTGCCAGCAGTGCAAACAGCAATTCCTACGAGCAGTACTTC. The encoded protein is CASSANSNSYEQYF.

The chain carries TRBV3-1 (or the pseudogene TRBV3-2) and TRBJ2-5; possible D gene TRBD1, 7 bases. CDR3 length: 15 amino acids. With 3 bases removed from V and 4 bases from J, the gap between germline ends came to 15 bases. Germline values: CDR1 LGHDT, CDR2 YNNKEL (reference sequence). The CDR3 DNA follows: TGTGCCAGCAGCCAGGGCTCAGGGGGAGGAGAGACCCAGTACTTC. It codes for CASSQGSGGGETQYF.

V is TRBV2 and J is TRBJ1-4; 11 bases match TRBD1. V lost 5 bases, J lost 7 bases, and 3 bases stayed unmatched. The CDR3 is 14 residues long. Germline assignment: CDR1 SNHLY and CDR2 FYNNEI. The CDR3 DNA follows: TGTGCCAGCAGTAGGGACAGGGGGAGTGAAAAACTGTTTTTT. Protein sequence: CASSRDRGSEKLFF.

This rearrangement joins TRBV9 to TRBJ1-4, with 11 positions matching TRBD1. Germline CDR1 SGDLS, CDR2 YYNGEE. The trim removed 2 bases at V and 7 bases at J, leaving 4 bases unmatched. This CDR3 has 15 amino acids. The CDR3 is CASSVGTGGGEKLFF. The CDR3 coding sequence is TGTGCCAGCAGCGTGGGGACAGGGGGAGGTGAAAAACTGTTTTTT.

J is TRBJ2-7 and V is TRBV3-1 (or the pseudogene TRBV3-2); tentative D call: TRBD1 (5 bases). Germline values: CDR1 LGHDT, CDR2 YNNKEL (reference sequence). The germline V and J ends were trimmed by 3 bases and 1 base, with 13 bases remaining between them. CDR3 length: 15 residues. The CDR3: CASSQYRLGSYEQYF. In nucleotides, the CDR3 is TGTGCCAGCAGCCAGTACAGGTTAGGTTCCTACGAGCAGTACTTC.

The rearrangement links TRBV3-1 (or the pseudogene TRBV3-2) to TRBJ1-4; D not certain. Germline V gene lookup returns CDR1 LGHDT and CDR2 YNNKEL (reference sequence). The CDR3 loop spans 13 amino acids. Deletions cut 5 bases from V and 8 bases from J, with 12 bases between. The DNA for the CDR3 is TGTGCCAGCAGCTTCCGGGTGGAGGAAAAACTGTTTTTT. Translating gives CASSFRVEEKLFF.

The sample holds one count of this clone. V and J are TRBV5-5 and TRBJ2-3; perhaps TRBD1 as D (6 bases). The germline CDR1 and CDR2 sequences are SGHKS and YYEKEE (reference sequence). Trimming removed 1 base at V and 7 bases at J, with 10 bases between. CDR3 length: 13 amino acids. CDR3 residues: CASSLKGDYTQYF. In DNA form, the CDR3 reads TGTGCCAGCAGCTTGAAGGGGGATTATACGCAGTATTTT.

The chain joins TRBV9 to TRBJ2-3; the match to TRBD2 covers 7 bases. From germline, CDR1 is SGDLS and CDR2 YYNGEE. The V and J ends lost 0 bases and 5 bases, in that order; junction bases with no gene match: 12. The CDR3 runs 17 residues. For the CDR3, the DNA is TGTGCCAGCAGCGTAGGAAGCTCGCGGGAGTGGGGAGATACGCAGTATTTT. Translating it yields CASSVGSSREWGDTQYF.

The rearrangement joins TRBV10-2 to TRBJ2-7; D ambiguous. CDR1 is WSHSY and CDR2 is SAAADI in the germline V gene. The length of the CDR3 is 12 residues. The V and J ends lost 4 bases and 0 bases respectively, with 4 bases between them. As DNA, the CDR3 is TGCGCCAGCAGTGGGCTCTCCTACGAGCAGTACTTC. Translating gives CASSGLSYEQYF.

The rearrangement joins TRBV7-9 to TRBJ2-1; D not certain. V lost 4 bases to trimming and J lost 6 bases, with 16 bases between them. The CDR3 extends over 15 amino acids. Germline CDR1 is SEHNR and CDR2 is FQNEAQ (reference sequence). DNA of the CDR3: TGTGCCAGCAGCTCGACATCCTGGGTATCCAATGAGCAGTTCTTC. Protein: CASSSTSWVSNEQFF.

The chain combines TRBV2 with TRBJ1-5; D remains ambiguous. V was trimmed by 2 bases and J by 2 bases, leaving 19 bases between them. This CDR3 has 18 amino acids. Per germline, CDR1 SNHLY and CDR2 FYNNEI. The CDR3 spells CASSEIGSTAEGNQPQHF. The DNA of the CDR3 is TGTGCCAGCAGTGAAATTGGAAGTACGGCGGAGGGCAATCAGCCCCAGCATTTT.

In regard to this clone: The sample holds other DNA sequences that translate to the same CDR3. The genes are TRBV11-2 and TRBJ2-7; D remains ambiguous. Germline CDR1 is SGHAT and CDR2 is FQNNGV. Between the trimmed V and J ends, which lost 3 bases and 3 bases, there was a span of 9 bases. CDR3 length equals 13 residues. In DNA form, the CDR3 reads TGTGCCAGCAGCTTGGGCCTCAACTACGAGCAGTACTTC. As protein: CASSLGLNYEQYF.

This clone showed up just once. The chain employs TRBV6-4 and TRBJ1-6; 7 nucleotides match TRBD1. CDR3 length: 14 residues. V was clipped by 2 bases and J by 7 bases; unmatched bases: 2. Germline CDR1 is MRHNA and CDR2 is SNTAGT. This CDR3 reads CASSDQDRNSPLHF. The CDR3 DNA reads as TGTGCCAGCAGTGACCAGGACAGGAATTCACCCCTCCACTTT.

The gene calls are TRBV4-3 and TRBJ2-7; D is possibly TRBD1 (5 bases). This CDR3 spans 13 amino acids. V lost 0 bases and J lost 8, with 11 bases in between. Germline V gene data show CDR1 as LGHNA and CDR2 as YSLEER. CDR3 in amino acids: CASSQDTGSQQYF. Written as DNA, the CDR3 is TGCGCCAGCAGCCAAGATACAGGTTCGCAGCAGTACTTC.

About this clone: Other DNA sequences of this sample code for an identical CDR3. The V and J genes are TRBV7-9 and TRBJ1-1, with D possibly TRBD1 on 6 matching bases. The germline V gene has CDR1 SEHNR and CDR2 FQNEAQ (reference sequence). V dropped 5 bases and J dropped 4 bases, with 14 bases sitting between them. This CDR3 has 14 amino acids. CDR3 nucleotides: TGTGCCAGCAGCCTACAGGGTGGGGGCACTGAAGCTTTCTTT. Protein sequence: CASSLQGGGTEAFF.

The chain uses TRBV9 and TRBJ2-3; 7 bases fit TRBD1. Trimming took 4 bases from V and 2 from J; bases not matched to a gene: 10. The CDR3 runs 16 residues. CDR1 and CDR2 (germline): SGDLS, YYNGEE. CDR3 sequence reads: CASSPFLDRATDTQYF. Here the CDR3 DNA reads TGTGCCAGCAGCCCTTTCCTAGACAGGGCCACAGATACGCAGTATTTT.